This T cell receptor beta chain was identified during a study of blood T cell repertoires in COVID-19. About the research overall: The samples span acute and convalescent COVID-19 from the United States, Italy and Spain. T cells, B-cell-depleted T cells, or PBMCs supplied cDNA or gDNA.

With 2 bases clipped from V and 15 bases from J, the junction kept 5 bases outside the gene matches. The CDR3 sequence is 12 residues long. From germline, CDR1 is SQVTM and CDR2 ANQGSEA. In the authors' methods: Scientists estimated how many nucleated cells there were by amplifying reference gene primers. Sequenced by immunoSEQ multiplex PCR; TCRdb stores in-frame clones only, minus some. For V, J and clone size, that table is used; D and trimming come from the DNA. This table has about 240,000 clones, 70% to 90% appearing once. Membership in each cohort depended on participant-reported clinical history.

The clonotype comes from a woman aged 40 to 50 with acute COVID-19. The chain uses TRBV29-1 and TRBJ1-6; 9 bases are shared with TRBD1. Specimen: PBMCs or T cells enriched from blood (not recorded which). CDR3 DNA: TGCAGCGTTGAAATGGACAGGGGAGGCCTCCACTTT. It codes for CSVEMDRGGLHF. Supplemented by reference TRBV29-1 and TRBJ1-6, the full variable domain reads SAVISQKPSRDICQRGTSLTIQCQVDSQVTMMFWYRQQPGQSLTLIATANQGSEATYESGFVIDKFPISRPNLTFSTLTVSNMSPEDSSIYLCSVEMDRGGLHFGNGTRLTVT.